This section outlines one T cell receptor beta chain sequence together with its context. Its antigen is still unknown. These data originate in a study of human T cells and chemical hapten exposure. Background on the study: Affected patients, primarily female, had alopecia areata, totalis or universalis. Findings of the study overall: In comparison with controls, expanded TCRs gave rise to a significantly larger number of large CDR3 similarity clusters.

Time point reported: pre-sensitization, week 0. Treatment of the sample: therapeutic diphenylcyclopropenone sensitization with weekly scalp DPC. Total RNA was isolated from whole blood that had not been fractionated. This CDR3 has 16 residues. CDR1 is MNHEY, CDR2 SVGAGI, per germline. With V trimmed by 6 bases and J by 10 bases, 12 bases remained unmatched. Unique molecular identifiers were linked by the library to individual cDNA molecules. TCRdb re-derived calls from the RACE reads in MiXCR, one entry per CDR3 protein. The sample holds tens of thousands of distinct CDR3 sequences; roughly 8.8% are singletons and the top ten take less than 4.5%.

The starting material was whole blood, obtained in connection with sensitization to the hapten diphenylcyclopropenone (DPC). The chain uses TRBV6-5 and TRBJ2-3; 14 nucleotides match TRBD2. This sequence was found in a woman aged 40 to 55 with alopecia areata. Some clones in this sample may be carry-over from other donors' samples. The CDR3 region has the DNA TGTGCCAGCAGCCCTCGACTAGCGGGGGGGCGAACTCCGCAGTATTTT. This encodes CASSPRLAGGRTPQYF.